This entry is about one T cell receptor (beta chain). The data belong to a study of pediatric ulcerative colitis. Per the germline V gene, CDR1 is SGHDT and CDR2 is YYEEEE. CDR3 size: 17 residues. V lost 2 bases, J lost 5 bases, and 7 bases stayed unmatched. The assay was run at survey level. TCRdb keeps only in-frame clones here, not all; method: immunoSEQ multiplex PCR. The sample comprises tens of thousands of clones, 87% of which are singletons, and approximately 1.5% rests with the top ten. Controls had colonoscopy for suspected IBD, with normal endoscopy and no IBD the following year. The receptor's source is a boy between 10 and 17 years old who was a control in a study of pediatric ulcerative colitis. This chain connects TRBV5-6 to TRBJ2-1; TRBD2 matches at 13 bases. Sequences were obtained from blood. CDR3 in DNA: TGTGCCAGCAGCTTCATAGGACTAGCGGGAGAGAACAATGAGCAGTTCTTC. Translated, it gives CASSFIGLAGENNEQFF.